These T cell receptor beta chains were read from a single sample in a study of cytotoxic CD8 clonotypes in ibrutinib-treated CLL. Repertoires were generated with immunoSEQ multiplex PCR, while TCRdb's copy carries only in-frame clones and drops some. The data contain some 160,000 clones, 70% to 85% of them seen just once; the ten biggest clones take up roughly 2%. The starting material was PBMCs, obtained after 12 months of ibrutinib treatment. The receptors were gathered from a human donor with chronic lymphocytic leukemia. Both conserved end residues are part of each CDR3. A D gene is named only where the DNA matches it firmly. Clone size is shown for a subset of rows, as once, few, many or a class of expanded clone.

j_call d_call v_call clone_size cdr3_nt cdr3_aa
TRBJ2-1 TRBD1 TRBV28 - TGTGCCAGCAGAGGGACAGGGGGGATCAATGAGCAGTTCTTC CASRGTGGINEQFF
TRBJ1-1 TRBD1 TRBV19 - TGTGCCAGTCGGGACAGGGGCAGCCTAAACACTGAAGCTTTCTTT CASRDRGSLNTEAFF
TRBJ2-2 - TRBV6-6 - TGTGCCAGCTCGGGGGCCCTGAACACCGGGGAGCTGTTTTTT CASSGALNTGELFF
TRBJ2-1 TRBD2 TRBV4-2 - TGTGCCAGCAGCCAAGAGGTTCTGGGTCTAGCGGGCCGCTACAATGAGCAGTTCTTC CASSQEVLGLAGRYNEQFF
TRBJ2-7 - TRBV18 - TGTGCCAGCTCACCAGGCGACGAGCAGTACTTC CASSPGDEQYF
TRBJ2-5 TRBD1 TRBV5-6 - TGTGCCAGCAGCACAGGACAGGTTCGGGAGACCCAGTACTTC CASSTGQVRETQYF
TRBJ2-3 - TRBV5-1 - TGCGCCAGCAGCTTGGACGGAACGTCGGATACGCAGTATTTT CASSLDGTSDTQYF
TRBJ1-5 - TRBV19 - TGTGCCAGTAGTATAGACAGGGTGGTTCGAAATCAGCCCCAGCATTTT CASSIDRVVRNQPQHF
TRBJ2-1 - TRBV13 - TGTGCCAGCAGCCTAACAGGGGGGGACAATGAGCAGTTCTTC CASSLTGGDNEQFF
TRBJ2-2 TRBD1 TRBV9 - TGTGCCAGCAGCGATCGACAGGGGATGAACACCGGGGAGCTGTTTTTT CASSDRQGMNTGELFF
TRBJ1-2 TRBD1 TRBV5-6 many TGTGCCAGCAGCAGGGGACAGCCCTATGGCTACACCTTC CASSRGQPYGYTF
TRBJ2-7 - TRBV18 once TGTGCCAGCTCACCACAGGGCGGTGGTTTCGAGCAGTACTTC CASSPQGGGFEQYF
TRBJ2-2 TRBD1 TRBV11-2 - TGTGCCAGCAGCTTAGTAGGGGGCCGTAACACCGGGGAGCTGTTTTTT CASSLVGGRNTGELFF
TRBJ2-2 - TRBV2 - TGTGCCAGCTTGGGGGTGGCCCTCAACACCGGGGAGCTGTTTTTT CASLGVALNTGELFF
TRBJ2-1 TRBD2 TRBV2 once TGTGCCAGCAGTGGCCCGGGACTAGCGAAGAATGAGCAGTTCTTC CASSGPGLAKNEQFF
TRBJ1-1 - TRBV5-1 - TGCGCCAGCAGGCGGGGCTTGAACACTGAAGCTTTCTTT CASRRGLNTEAFF
TRBJ2-3 TRBD1 TRBV5-8 - TGTGCCAGCAGCACACACAGGGGGTCCTCACGACTCGTGGGCACAGATACGCAGTATTTT CASSTHRGSSRLVGTDTQYF
TRBJ2-5 - TRBV7-2 few TGTGCCAGCAGCCCGGGACTCGACTCGGGGACCCAGTACTTC CASSPGLDSGTQYF
TRBJ2-1 - TRBV19 few TGTGCCAGTAGTATAAGGGAGAACTTTTACAATGAGCAGTTCTTC CASSIRENFYNEQFF
TRBJ2-2 - TRBV28 - TGTGCCAGCAGGGAGCTAACCGGGGAGCTGTTTTTT CASRELTGELFF
TRBJ2-2 TRBD2 TRBV2 - TGTGCCAGCAGTACCGGGACTAGCGTTTGGGAGCTGTTTTTT CASSTGTSVWELFF
TRBJ1-2 TRBD1 TRBV29-1 - TGCAGCGTTGACATTAACGTCAGGGGGACAGAAAAGAGAAGCTATGGCTACACCTTC CSVDINVRGTEKRSYGYTF
TRBJ1-2 - TRBV30 few TGTGCCTGGGAAGCCGGGGGTGGCTACACCTTC CAWEAGGGYTF
TRBJ1-3 - TRBV19 - TGTGCCAGTAATCCCTTCTCTGGAAACACCATATATTTT CASNPFSGNTIYF
TRBJ2-2 - TRBV7-8 - TGTGCCAGCAGGTACACTGACACCGGGGAGCTGTTTTTT CASRYTDTGELFF
TRBJ2-1 TRBD2 TRBV4-1 - TGCGCCAGCAGCCAAGGCCGGGGACTAGCGGGTCCGGATGAGCAGTTCTTC CASSQGRGLAGPDEQFF
TRBJ2-7 TRBD1 TRBV19 - TGTGCCAGTAGTATTAATCAGGGGGCGCCCTACGAGCAGTACTTC CASSINQGAPYEQYF
TRBJ1-5 - TRBV28 once TGTGCCAGCAGTTTGTTCCAGCCGGGGGCTCAGCCCCAGCATTTT CASSLFQPGAQPQHF
TRBJ2-5 TRBD2 TRBV30 - TGTGCCTGGAGTGTACTAGCGGGGGCCACATCGTCCCAGTACTTC CAWSVLAGATSSQYF
TRBJ1-1 - TRBV28 - TGTGCCAGCAGAACTACGGACACTGAAGCTTTCTTT CASRTTDTEAFF
TRBJ2-5 - TRBV28 - TGTGCCAGCAGTTTAAGTCTTCTCCAAGAGACCCAGTACTTC CASSLSLLQETQYF
TRBJ1-2 TRBD1 TRBV11-2 once TGTGCCAGCAGCTCGATAGGGGGACAGGGGGCCTATGGCTACACCTTC CASSSIGGQGAYGYTF
TRBJ1-5 - TRBV7-8 - TGTGCCAGCAGCTTAGTTCCGGGAAATCAGCCCCAGCATTTT CASSLVPGNQPQHF
TRBJ2-5 - TRBV7-6 many TGTGCCAGCAGCTTAGCGTCCCTTGCAGAAGTGGGTGACCAGTACTTC CASSLASLAEVGDQYF
TRBJ2-3 TRBD2 TRBV6-1 - TGTGCCAGCAGTGACGGTGCGGGAGGGCCTCCAGATACGCAGTATTTT CASSDGAGGPPDTQYF
TRBJ1-1 - TRBV29-1 - TGCAGCGTTGTAGGTGAAGCTTTCTTT CSVVGEAFF
TRBJ1-2 - TRBV27 - TGTGCCAGCAGTGCTGAAGGGAACTATGGCTACACCTTC CASSAEGNYGYTF
TRBJ2-2 - TRBV7-9 - TGTGCCAGCAGCCGTGATACAGGGACCGGGGAGCTGTTTTTT CASSRDTGTGELFF